This TCR beta chain was recorded in a study of blood T cells in healthy people across ages. Trimming cost V 5 bases and J 3 bases, with 21 bases left between them. The length of the CDR3 is 17 residues. Germline assignment: CDR1 WSHSY and CDR2 SAAADI. A J-beta primer mix and a sample-barcoded 5' primer were used in a second PCR of roughly 6 to 11 cycles. Each CDR3 protein gets one entry after TCRdb re-called the 5' RACE reads with MiXCR. The table has 730,000 or so distinct CDR3 sequences, over 40% seen once. The sequenced material came from blood. This chain links TRBV10-2 with TRBJ2-3, with D tentatively TRBD2 (6 bases). The sequence derives from a man older than 75 in good health. CDR3 nucleotide sequence: TGCGCCAGCAGTCTCCGCGGGACGGGCGGACTAACAGATACGCAGTATTTT. It codes for CASSLRGTGGLTDTQYF.